The present T cell receptor (beta chain) was sequenced within a study of cytomegalovirus exposure and HLA in healthy donors. It was healthy bone marrow donors who served as donors. With 60 Vbeta and 13 Jbeta primers, the PCR was carried out. This table comes from immunoSEQ multiplex PCR, and its TCRdb copy is limited to in-frame clones, with some not included. In the table there are 110,000 or so clones, 65% to 80% of which are singletons. A note on this clone: The antigen is unknown.

General observations from the study: According to a later analysis, most TCR beta chains associated with CMV appeared HLA-restricted. Donor immune exposure was known only as CMV serostatus.

The material sequenced was PBMCs. This TCR was recovered from a man younger than 35 in good health and CMV-seropositive.

CDR3 DNA sequence: TGCGCCAGCATATCATTAGTGGGGGGAAACACTGAAGCTTTCTTT. Protein product: CASISLVGGNTEAFF. The J gene is TRBJ1-1, the V gene TRBV5-1; D is perhaps TRBD1 (5 bases). Trimming removed 6 bases at V and 2 bases at J, with 17 bases between. From germline, CDR1 is SGHRS and CDR2 YFSETQ. The CDR3 is made up of 15 amino acids. Drawing the rest from reference TRBV5-1 and TRBJ1-1, the complete variable domain is KAGVTQTPRYLIKTRGQQVTLSCSPISGHRSVSWYQQTPGQGLQFLFEYFSETQRNKGNFPGRFSGRQFSNSRSEMNVSTLELGDSALYLCASISLVGGNTEAFFGQGTRLTVV.